Reported below is one T cell receptor (beta chain). These data belong to a study of CD8 T cells in ankylosing spondylitis. Looked up from germline, CDR1 is SGHVS and CDR2 is FQNEAQ. The CDR3 has 16 residues. The J segment lost 0 bases and the V segment lost 4 bases, leaving 3 bases of the junction unmatched. TCRdb ran MiXCR on the 5' RACE reads and lists one entry per CDR3 protein. The table records 150,000 to 200,000 distinct CDR3 sequences, roughly a third of them present only once. Sequenced material: synovial fluid, either unsorted or a sorted T cell fraction (not recorded which). The chain carries TRBV7-8 and TRBJ2-2; 9 nucleotides match TRBD2. This receptor was obtained from a male donor with ankylosing spondylitis. CDR3 bases: TGTGCCAGCAGCTGGGGACTAGCCCCGAACACCGGGGAGCTGTTTTTT. It encodes CASSWGLAPNTGELFF.